The 4 T cell receptor beta chains reported below all come from one sample, sequenced in a study of cytomegalovirus exposure and HLA in healthy donors. Primers for the PCR totalled 60 Vbeta and 13 Jbeta. The method was immunoSEQ multiplex PCR; TCRdb's version includes in-frame clones alone and lacks a portion of them. The sample carries 100,000 to 150,000 clones, about 80% recorded once. Sequencing was carried out using PBMCs. All receptors come from a woman in her 40s in good health and CMV-seronegative.

This chain joins TRBV29-1 and TRBJ2-1; 10 bases match TRBD2. The CDR3 runs to 16 residues. Unmatched junction bases numbered 10, after V lost 6 bases and J lost 2 bases. The germline V gene encodes CDR1 SQVTM and CDR2 ANQGSEA. CDR3: CSVTGLAAAAYNEQFF. For the CDR3, the DNA is TGCAGCGTCACAGGACTAGCGGCCGCAGCCTACAATGAGCAGTTCTTC.

The V call is TRBV2, the J call TRBJ2-2; 8 bases fit TRBD1. V was clipped by 4 bases and J by 5 bases; unmatched bases: 6. Per germline, CDR1 SNHLY and CDR2 FYNNEI. The CDR3 length is 15 residues. CDR3 bases: TGTGCCAGCAGTGTCGACAGGGGAGCTACCGGGGAGCTGTTTTTT. Amino acids: CASSVDRGATGELFF.

The chain is built from TRBV5-1 and TRBJ2-5; 10 nucleotides match TRBD1. V shed 1 base and J 5 bases; nucleotides not matched to a gene: 11. The CDR3 covers 17 residues. The germline CDR1 and CDR2 sequences are SGHRS and YFSETQ. This CDR3 is CASSLMGTGAPRETQYF. In DNA, the CDR3 is TGCGCCAGCAGCTTGATGGGGACAGGGGCCCCCCGGGAGACCCAGTACTTC.

The chain uses TRBV5-4 and TRBJ2-1, with 8 bases fitting TRBD2. CDR1 and CDR2 from the germline V gene are SGHNT and YYREEE (reference sequence). The V segment lost 4 bases and the J segment 8 bases; nucleotides outside the gene matches: 8. The CDR3 covers 14 residues. The CDR3 DNA sequence: TGTGCCAGCAGCACGGGACTAGGTAGCGATGAGCAGTTCTTC. The encoded protein is CASSTGLGSDEQFF.